The clone carrying this TCR beta chain was detected only a few times. Antigen unknown. These data originate in a study of vaccination and CD4 T cells after COVID-19. Treatment denoted: approximately 9-day PBMC culture with coronavirus spike peptide pools or control peptides (ViraFEST assay). T cells were expanded with peptide pools, and expanded clonotypes were identified by TCR sequencing. The CDR3 consists of 17 residues. Germline CDR1 reads ENHRY; CDR2 reads SYGVKD. Trimming at V came to 6 bases and at J to 10 bases, leaving 17 bases not matched to a gene. An Oncomine TCR Beta short-read assay was used to sequence the DNA from cultured CD4+ T cells. It was cultured CD4+ T cells from which genomic DNA was extracted. Via MiXCR, TCRdb re-called the PCR reads, giving one row per CDR3 protein. The top ten clones hold around 3% of a sample with roughly 20,000 distinct CDR3 sequences, approximately 44% of them seen once.

The chain is built from TRBV10-3 and TRBJ1-6, with 8 bases lining up with TRBD1. This receptor was taken from a human donor who had recovered from COVID-19. The sequencing used CD4+ T cells from blood, cultured in vitro, collected after SARS-CoV-2 vaccination. CDR3 in DNA: TGTGCCATCAGCGACGCGACCGGGACAGGCTTTGTATCACCCCTCCACTTT. Translation gives CAISDATGTGFVSPLHF.